Listed here are 5 T cell receptor beta chains from one sample, sequenced in a study of T cells expressing NK-cell markers. TCRdb re-called the 5' RACE reads; every CDR3 protein appears as one record, without DNA. The sample table includes 550,000 to 600,000 distinct CDR3 sequences. The sequenced sample was blood T cells: a sorted CD56 or NKG2C T cell subset, CD4+ or CD8+ T cells, or bulk PBMC T cells (not recorded which). The receptors were sampled from a man aged 18-30 years in good health.

This chain joins TRBV7-2 and TRBJ2-1. The germline gives CDR1 SGHTA, CDR2 FQGNSA. This CDR3 spans 12 amino acids. This chain's CDR3 is CASSPVGSTQFF.

V and J are TRBV20-1 and TRBJ2-5; TCRdb selects TRBD2, and the lack of DNA leaves this call unchecked. CDR1 is DFQATT, CDR2 SNEGSKA, per germline (reference sequence). This CDR3 is built from 12 residues. CDR3 sequence reads: CSAGGPGETQYF.

The J gene is TRBJ2-7, the V gene TRBV7-2. The germline V gene encodes CDR1 SGHTA and CDR2 FQGNSA. This CDR3 contains 13 residues. The chain's CDR3 is CASSFSQKYEQYF.

The CDR3 spells CSVRPDYTQYF. The gene calls are TRBV29-1 and TRBJ2-3; TCRdb designates TRBD2, a call that cannot be tested without DNA. Germline V gene lookup returns CDR1 SQVTM and CDR2 ANQGSEA. The CDR3 covers 11 residues.

The chain recombines TRBV11-1 with TRBJ2-2. Germline assignment: CDR1 SGHAT and CDR2 FQDESV (reference sequence). CDR3 size: 14 residues. CDR3 in amino acids: CASSLRPLTGELFF.